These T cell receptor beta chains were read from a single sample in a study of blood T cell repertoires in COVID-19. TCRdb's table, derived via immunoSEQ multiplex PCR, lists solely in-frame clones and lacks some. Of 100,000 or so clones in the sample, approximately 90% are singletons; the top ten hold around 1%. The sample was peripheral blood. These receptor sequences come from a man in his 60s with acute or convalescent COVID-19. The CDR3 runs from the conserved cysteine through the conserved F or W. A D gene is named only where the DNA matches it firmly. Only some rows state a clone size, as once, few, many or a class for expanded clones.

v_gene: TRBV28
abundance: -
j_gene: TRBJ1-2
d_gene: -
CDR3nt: TGTGCCAGCAGTTTTATCACGACATCCTCTCGCTATGGCTACACCTTC
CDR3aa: CASSFITTSSRYGYTF

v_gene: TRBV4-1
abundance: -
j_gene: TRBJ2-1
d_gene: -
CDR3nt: TGCGCCAGCAGCCAAGGGGCAGGGCCCAATGAGCAGTTCTTC
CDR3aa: CASSQGAGPNEQFF

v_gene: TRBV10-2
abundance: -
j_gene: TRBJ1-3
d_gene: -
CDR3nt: TGCGCCATCCAGGACAGTTACTCTGGAAACACCATATATTTT
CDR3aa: CAIQDSYSGNTIYF

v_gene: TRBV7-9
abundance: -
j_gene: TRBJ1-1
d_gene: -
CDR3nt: TGTGCCAGCAGCTCGCAACAGACCATGAACACTGAAGCTTTCTTT
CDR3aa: CASSSQQTMNTEAFF

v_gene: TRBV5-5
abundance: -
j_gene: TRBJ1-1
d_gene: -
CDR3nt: TGTGCCAGCAGCTGGCAACCAGGGAGGGTCGCTGAAGCTTTCTTT
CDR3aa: CASSWQPGRVAEAFF

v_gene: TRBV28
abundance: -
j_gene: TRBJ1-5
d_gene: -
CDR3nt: TGTGCCAGCCTAGAGGGGGGGCGAGATCAGCCCCAGCATTTT
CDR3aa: CASLEGGRDQPQHF

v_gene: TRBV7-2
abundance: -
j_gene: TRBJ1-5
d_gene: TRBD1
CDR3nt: TGTGCCAGCAGCTATACCCCGACAGGGAATCTGCCCCAGCATTTT
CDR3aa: CASSYTPTGNLPQHF

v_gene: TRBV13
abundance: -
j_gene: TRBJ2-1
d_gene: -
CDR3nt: TGTGCCAGCAGCTTAGGGGCTAGCGTCTCCTACAATGAGCAGTTCTTC
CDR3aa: CASSLGASVSYNEQFF

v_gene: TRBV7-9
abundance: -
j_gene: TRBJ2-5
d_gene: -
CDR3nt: TGTGCCAGCAGCTTAGTGGGCACCCAAGAGACCCAGTACTTC
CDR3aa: CASSLVGTQETQYF

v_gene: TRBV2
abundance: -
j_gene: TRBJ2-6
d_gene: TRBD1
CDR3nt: TGTGCCAGCAGAGGAGCACAGGGGGCGGCCAACGTCCTGACTTTC
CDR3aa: CASRGAQGAANVLTF

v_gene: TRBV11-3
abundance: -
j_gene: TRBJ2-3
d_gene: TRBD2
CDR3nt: TGTGCCAGCTCACCGGGACTAGCATCAGATACGCAGTATTTT
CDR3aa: CASSPGLASDTQYF

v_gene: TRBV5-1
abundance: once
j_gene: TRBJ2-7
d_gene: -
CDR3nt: TGCGCCAGCAGCAAGGCTAGCTTATCCTACGAGCAGTACTTC
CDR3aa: CASSKASLSYEQYF

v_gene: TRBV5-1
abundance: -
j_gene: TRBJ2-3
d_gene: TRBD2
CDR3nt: TGCGCCAGCAGCACCCGGACTAGCGGGGTCACAGATACGCAGTATTTT
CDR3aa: CASSTRTSGVTDTQYF

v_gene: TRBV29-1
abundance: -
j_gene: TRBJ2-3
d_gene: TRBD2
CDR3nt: TGCAGCGTCCCCGGGACTAGCGGATTTACAGATACGCAGTATTTT
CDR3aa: CSVPGTSGFTDTQYF

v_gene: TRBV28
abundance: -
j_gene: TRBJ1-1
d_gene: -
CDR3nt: TGTGCCAGCATGGACGCGGGCATTGCGGACACTGAAGCTTTCTTT
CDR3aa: CASMDAGIADTEAFF

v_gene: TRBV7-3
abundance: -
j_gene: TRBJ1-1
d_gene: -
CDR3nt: TGTGCCAGCAGCTTAAACCCTCTTCCGACGGGGGAGAACACTGAAGCTTTCTTT
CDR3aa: CASSLNPLPTGENTEAFF

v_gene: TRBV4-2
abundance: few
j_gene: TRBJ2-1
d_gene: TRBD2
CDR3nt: TGTGCCAGCAGCCAAGATGATAGCGGGAGGGAATTCTATGAGCAGTTCTTC
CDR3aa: CASSQDDSGREFYEQFF

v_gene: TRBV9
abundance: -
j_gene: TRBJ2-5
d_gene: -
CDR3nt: TGTGCCAGCAGCGTTTTGGCAGGCGAGACCCAGTACTTC
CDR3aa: CASSVLAGETQYF

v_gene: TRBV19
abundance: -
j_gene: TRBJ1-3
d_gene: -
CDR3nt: TGTGCCAGTAAGAGCATCTCTGGAAACACCATATATTTT
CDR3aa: CASKSISGNTIYF

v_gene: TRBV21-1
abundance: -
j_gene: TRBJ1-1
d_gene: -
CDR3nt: TGTGCCAGCAGCGGAGTGAACACTGAAGCTTTCTTT
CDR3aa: CASSGVNTEAFF